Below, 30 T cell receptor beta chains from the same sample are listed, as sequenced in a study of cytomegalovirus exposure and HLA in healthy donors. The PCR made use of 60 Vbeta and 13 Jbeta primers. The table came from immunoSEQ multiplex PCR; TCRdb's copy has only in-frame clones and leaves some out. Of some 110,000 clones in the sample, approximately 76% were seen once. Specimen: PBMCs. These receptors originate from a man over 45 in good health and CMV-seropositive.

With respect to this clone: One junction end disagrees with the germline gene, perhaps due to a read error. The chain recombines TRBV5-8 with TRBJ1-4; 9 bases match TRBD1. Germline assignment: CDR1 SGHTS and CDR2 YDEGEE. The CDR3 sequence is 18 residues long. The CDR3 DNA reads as TGTGCCAGCAGCTTCGGACAGGGGAGGAGGGCAACTAATGAAAAACTGCTTTTT. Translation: CASSFGQGRRATNEKLLF.

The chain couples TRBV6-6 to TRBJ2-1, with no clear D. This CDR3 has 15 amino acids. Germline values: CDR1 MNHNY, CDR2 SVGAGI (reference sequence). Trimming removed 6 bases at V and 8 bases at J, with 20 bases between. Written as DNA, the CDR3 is TGTGCCAGCAGCCCGGCCGGAGTTCTAAGCGATGAGCAGTTCTTC. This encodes CASSPAGVLSDEQFF.

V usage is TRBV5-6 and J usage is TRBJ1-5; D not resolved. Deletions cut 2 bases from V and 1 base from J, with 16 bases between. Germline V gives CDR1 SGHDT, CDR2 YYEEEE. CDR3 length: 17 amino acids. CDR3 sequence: CASSLDREPQSNQPQHF. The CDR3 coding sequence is TGTGCCAGCAGCTTAGATCGGGAACCTCAAAGCAATCAGCCCCAGCATTTT.

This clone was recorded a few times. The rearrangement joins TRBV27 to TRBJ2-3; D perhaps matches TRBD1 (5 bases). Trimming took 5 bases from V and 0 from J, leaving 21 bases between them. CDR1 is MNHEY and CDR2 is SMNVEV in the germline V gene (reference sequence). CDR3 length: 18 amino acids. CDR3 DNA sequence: TGTGCCAGCAGTACCCCCTCTTGGGGCGGTAGAAGCACAGATACGCAGTATTTT. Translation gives CASSTPSWGGRSTDTQYF.

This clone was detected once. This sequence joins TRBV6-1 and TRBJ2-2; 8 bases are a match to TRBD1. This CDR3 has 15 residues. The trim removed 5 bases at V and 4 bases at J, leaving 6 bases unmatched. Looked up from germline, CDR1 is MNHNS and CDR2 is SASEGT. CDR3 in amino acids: CASSPGGAGTGELFF. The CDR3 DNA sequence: TGTGCCAGCAGTCCAGGGGGCGCGGGCACCGGGGAGCTGTTTTTT.

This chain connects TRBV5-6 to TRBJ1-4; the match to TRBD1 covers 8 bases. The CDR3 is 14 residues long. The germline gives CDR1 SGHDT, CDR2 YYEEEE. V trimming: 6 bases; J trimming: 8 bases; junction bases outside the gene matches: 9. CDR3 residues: CASNRGTGLEKLFF. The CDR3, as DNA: TGTGCCAGCAACCGTGGGACAGGACTCGAAAAACTGTTTTTT. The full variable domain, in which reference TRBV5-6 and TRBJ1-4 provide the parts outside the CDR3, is DAGVTQSPTHLIKTRGQQVTLRCSPKSGHDTVSWYQQALGQGPQFIFQYYEEEERQRGNFPDRFSGHQFPNYSSELNVNALLLGDSALYLCASNRGTGLEKLFFGSGTQLSVL.

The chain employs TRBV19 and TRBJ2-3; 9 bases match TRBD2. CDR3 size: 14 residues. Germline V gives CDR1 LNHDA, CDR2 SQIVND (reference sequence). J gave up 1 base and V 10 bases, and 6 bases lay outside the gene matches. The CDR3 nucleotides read TGTGCCACTAACAAGCGGGAGGGCACAGATACGCAGTATTTT. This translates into CATNKREGTDTQYF.

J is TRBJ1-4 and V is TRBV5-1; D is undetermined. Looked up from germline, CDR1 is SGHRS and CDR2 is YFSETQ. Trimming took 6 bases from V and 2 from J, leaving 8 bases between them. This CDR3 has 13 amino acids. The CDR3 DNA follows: TGCGCCAGCACTAGGTCCACTAATGAAAAACTGTTTTTT. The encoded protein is CASTRSTNEKLFF.

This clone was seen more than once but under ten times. The DNA of the CDR3 is TGCGCCAGCAGCCAAGACGGGAGAACCCAAGAGACCCAGTACTTC. Its protein is CASSQDGRTQETQYF. V and J are TRBV4-1 and TRBJ2-5; a possible D gene is TRBD2 (6 bases). The V end was cut by 0 bases, the J end by 1 base, with 9 bases between. Germline values: CDR1 MGHRA, CDR2 YSYEKL. The CDR3 contains 15 residues.

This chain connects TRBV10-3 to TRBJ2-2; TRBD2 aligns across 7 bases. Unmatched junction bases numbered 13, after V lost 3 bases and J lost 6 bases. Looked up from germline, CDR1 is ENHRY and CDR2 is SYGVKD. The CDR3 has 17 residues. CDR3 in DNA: TGTGCCATCAGTGATGTCCCTTCGGGGGGAGTCCCCGGGGAGCTGTTTTTT. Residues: CAISDVPSGGVPGELFF.

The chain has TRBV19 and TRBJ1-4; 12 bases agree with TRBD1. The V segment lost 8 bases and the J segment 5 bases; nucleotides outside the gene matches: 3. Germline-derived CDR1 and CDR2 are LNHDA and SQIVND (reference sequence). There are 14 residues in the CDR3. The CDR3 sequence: CASRDRGRNEKLFF. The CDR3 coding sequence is TGTGCCAGTCGGGACAGGGGGCGAAATGAAAAACTGTTTTTT. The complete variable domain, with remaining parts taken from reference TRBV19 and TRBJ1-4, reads DGGITQSPKYLFRKEGQNVTLSCEQNLNHDAMYWYRQDPGQGLRLIYYSQIVNDFQKGDIAEGYSVSREKKESFPLTVTSAQKNPTAFYLCASRDRGRNEKLFFGSGTQLSVL.

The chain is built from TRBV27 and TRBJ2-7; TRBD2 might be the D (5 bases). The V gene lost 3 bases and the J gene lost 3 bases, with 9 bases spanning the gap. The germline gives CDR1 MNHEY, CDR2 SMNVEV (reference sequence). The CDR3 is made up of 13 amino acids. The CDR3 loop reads CASSFGRVYEQYF. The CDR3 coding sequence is TGTGCCAGCAGTTTTGGGCGGGTCTACGAGCAGTACTTC.

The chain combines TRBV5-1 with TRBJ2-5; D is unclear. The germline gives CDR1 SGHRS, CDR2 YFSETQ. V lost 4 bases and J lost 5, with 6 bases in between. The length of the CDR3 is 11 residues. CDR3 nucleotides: TGCGCCAGCAGCCTGAGCGAGACCCAGTACTTC. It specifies CASSLSETQYF.

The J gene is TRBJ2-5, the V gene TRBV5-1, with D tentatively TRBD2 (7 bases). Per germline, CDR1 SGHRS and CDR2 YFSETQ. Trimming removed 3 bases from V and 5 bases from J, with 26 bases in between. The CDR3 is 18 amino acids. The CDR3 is CASSYPRVAGALGETQYF. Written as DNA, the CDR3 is TGCGCCAGCAGCTATCCTCGGGTCGCGGGGGCGTTGGGGGAGACCCAGTACTTC.

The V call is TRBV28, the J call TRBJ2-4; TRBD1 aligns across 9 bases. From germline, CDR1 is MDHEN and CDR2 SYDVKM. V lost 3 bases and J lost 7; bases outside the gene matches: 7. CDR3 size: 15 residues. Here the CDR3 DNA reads TGTGCCAGCAGTTTCACACAGGGGGCCGGTAACATTCAGTACTTC. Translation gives CASSFTQGAGNIQYF.

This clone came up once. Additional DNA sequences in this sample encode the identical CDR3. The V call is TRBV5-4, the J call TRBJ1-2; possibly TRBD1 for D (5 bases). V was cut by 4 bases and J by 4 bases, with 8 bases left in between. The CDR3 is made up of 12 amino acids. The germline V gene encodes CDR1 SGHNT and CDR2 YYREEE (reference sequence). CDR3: CASSRDSYGYTF. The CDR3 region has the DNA TGTGCCAGCAGCCGAGACAGCTATGGCTACACCTTC.

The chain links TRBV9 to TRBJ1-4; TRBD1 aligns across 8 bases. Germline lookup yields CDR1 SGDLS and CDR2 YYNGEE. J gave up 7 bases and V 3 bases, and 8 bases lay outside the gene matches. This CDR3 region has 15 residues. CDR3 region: CASSALGQAVEKLFF. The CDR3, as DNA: TGTGCCAGCAGCGCGTTGGGACAGGCGGTTGAAAAACTGTTTTTT.

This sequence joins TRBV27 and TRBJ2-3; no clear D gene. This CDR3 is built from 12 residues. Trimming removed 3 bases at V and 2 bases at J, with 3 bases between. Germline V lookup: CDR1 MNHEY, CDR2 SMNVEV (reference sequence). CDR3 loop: CASSFNTDTQYF. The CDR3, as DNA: TGTGCCAGCAGTTTTAACACAGATACGCAGTATTTT.

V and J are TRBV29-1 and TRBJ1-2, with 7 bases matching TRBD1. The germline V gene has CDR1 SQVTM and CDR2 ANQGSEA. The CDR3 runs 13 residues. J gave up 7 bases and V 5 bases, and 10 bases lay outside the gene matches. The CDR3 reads CSVRGQVFGGYTF. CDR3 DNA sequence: TGCAGCGTTCGCGGACAGGTATTTGGTGGCTACACCTTC.

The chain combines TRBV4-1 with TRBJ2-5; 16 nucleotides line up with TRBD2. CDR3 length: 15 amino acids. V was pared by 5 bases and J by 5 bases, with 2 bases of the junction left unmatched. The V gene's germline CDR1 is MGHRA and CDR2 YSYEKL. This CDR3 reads CASSGTSGRVETQYF. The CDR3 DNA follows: TGCGCCAGCAGCGGGACTAGCGGGAGGGTTGAGACCCAGTACTTC.

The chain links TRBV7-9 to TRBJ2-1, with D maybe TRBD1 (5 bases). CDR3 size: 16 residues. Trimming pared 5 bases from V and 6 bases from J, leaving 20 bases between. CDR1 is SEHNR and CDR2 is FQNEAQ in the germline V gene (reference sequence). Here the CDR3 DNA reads TGTGCCAGCAGCGTTACAGACAGCGATATATTCAATGAGCAGTTCTTC. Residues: CASSVTDSDIFNEQFF.

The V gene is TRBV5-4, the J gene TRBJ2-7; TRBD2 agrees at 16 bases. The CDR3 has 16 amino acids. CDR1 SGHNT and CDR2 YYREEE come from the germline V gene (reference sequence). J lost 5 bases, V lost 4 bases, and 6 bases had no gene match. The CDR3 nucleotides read TGTGCCAGCAGCGCGGGACTAGCGGGGGGGCGCAACGAGCAGTACTTC. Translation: CASSAGLAGGRNEQYF.

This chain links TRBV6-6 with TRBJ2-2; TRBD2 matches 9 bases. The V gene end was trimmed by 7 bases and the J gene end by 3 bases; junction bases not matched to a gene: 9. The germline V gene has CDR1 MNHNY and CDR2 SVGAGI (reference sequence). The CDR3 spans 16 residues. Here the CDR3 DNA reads TGTGCCAGCATCTTCGCGGGGGGGCTTGACACCGGGGAGCTGTTTTTT. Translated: CASIFAGGLDTGELFF.

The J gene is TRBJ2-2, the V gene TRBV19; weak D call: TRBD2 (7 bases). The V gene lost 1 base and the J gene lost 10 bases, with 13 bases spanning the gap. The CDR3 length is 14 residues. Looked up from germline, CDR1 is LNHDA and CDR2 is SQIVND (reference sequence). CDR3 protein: CASSIVSGGLELFF. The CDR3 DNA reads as TGTGCCAGTAGTATAGTCTCGGGGGGCTTGGAGCTGTTTTTT.

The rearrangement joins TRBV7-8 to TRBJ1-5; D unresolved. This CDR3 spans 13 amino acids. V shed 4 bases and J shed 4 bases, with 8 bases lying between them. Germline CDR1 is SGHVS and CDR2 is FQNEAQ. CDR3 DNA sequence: TGTGCCAGCAGCTCCACAGATAATCAGCCCCAGCATTTT. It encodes CASSSTDNQPQHF.

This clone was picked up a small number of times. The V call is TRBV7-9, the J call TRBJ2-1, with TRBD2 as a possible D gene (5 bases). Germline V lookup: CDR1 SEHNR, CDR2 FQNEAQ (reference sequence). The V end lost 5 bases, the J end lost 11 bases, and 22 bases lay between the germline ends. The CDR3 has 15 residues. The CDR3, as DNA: TGTGCCAGCAGCCCCCGGGGAAGCGCAGCTCTTCAGCAGTTCTTC. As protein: CASSPRGSAALQQFF.

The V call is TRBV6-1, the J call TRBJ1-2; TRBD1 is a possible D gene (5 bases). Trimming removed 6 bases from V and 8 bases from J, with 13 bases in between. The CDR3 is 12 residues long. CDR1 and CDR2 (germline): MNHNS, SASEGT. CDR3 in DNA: TGTGCCAGCAGGGGGGGGTATGACGGCTACACCTTC. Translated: CASRGGYDGYTF.

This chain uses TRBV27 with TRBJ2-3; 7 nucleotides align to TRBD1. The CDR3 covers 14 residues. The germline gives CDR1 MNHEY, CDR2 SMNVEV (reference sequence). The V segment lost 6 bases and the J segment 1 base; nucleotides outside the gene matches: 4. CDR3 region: CASSLDRGTDTQYF. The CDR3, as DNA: TGTGCCAGCAGCCTAGACAGGGGCACAGATACGCAGTATTTT.

The chain's CDR3 is CASSQVEQGRYGYTF. The CDR3 coding sequence is TGCGCCAGCAGCCAAGTCGAGCAGGGTCGATATGGCTACACCTTC. The chain carries TRBV4-3 and TRBJ1-2, with a tentative D call TRBD1 (5 bases). Germline lookup yields CDR1 LGHNA and CDR2 YSLEER. Trimming removed 1 base from V and 5 bases from J, with 14 bases in between. The CDR3 contains 15 residues.

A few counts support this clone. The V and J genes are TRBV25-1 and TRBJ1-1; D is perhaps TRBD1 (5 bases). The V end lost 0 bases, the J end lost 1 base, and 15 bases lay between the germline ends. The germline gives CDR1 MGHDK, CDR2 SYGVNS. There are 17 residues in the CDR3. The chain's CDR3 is CASSEYSPWGQNTEAFF. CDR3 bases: TGTGCCAGCAGTGAATATTCCCCGTGGGGCCAGAACACTGAAGCTTTCTTT.